This T cell receptor (beta chain) was observed in a study of T cell responses to AZD1222 COVID-19 vaccine. Repertoires were generated with immunoSEQ multiplex PCR, while TCRdb's copy carries only in-frame clones and drops some. The sample holds around 130,000 clones, about 93% seen once. Regarding the study as a whole: Nearly half of spike-specific TCRs reportedly target unmutated variant regions. All repertoire sampling was performed exclusively after the peak T cell response. Donors skewed white British and female; clonal diversity was possibly underestimated.

Comments on this clone: Its specificity is unknown.

This specimen was peripheral blood, taken on day 0 of AZD1222 vaccination. The receptor comes from an adult in good health.

The CDR3 nucleotides read TGCGCCAGCAGCCCAGGACAGGCCACTGAAGCTTTCTTT. Its protein is CASSPGQATEAFF. The chain has TRBV4-1 and TRBJ1-1; 7 bases line up with TRBD1. The CDR3 extends over 13 amino acids. Germline loops: CDR1 MGHRA, CDR2 YSYEKL. V was clipped by 4 bases and J by 4 bases; unmatched bases: 3.